The clone carrying this T cell receptor beta chain was seen a single time. Original handling: Reference gene primers were amplified, and this amplification served to estimate nucleated cell counts. This table comes from immunoSEQ multiplex PCR, and its TCRdb copy is limited to in-frame clones, with some not included. The V and J calls and clone size come from that table; D and trimming were worked out from the DNA. Here the sample spans 150,000 or so clones, less than 85% being singletons. This CDR3 contains 14 residues. Per germline, CDR1 SGHNT and CDR2 YYREEE (reference sequence). The ends were cut back, 8 bases at V and 4 bases at J, with 18 bases in the middle. The entry originates in a study of blood T cell repertoires in COVID-19. Turning to the study itself: COVID-19 samples from acute and convalescent phases originated in the United States, Italy and Spain.

The chain recombines TRBV5-4 with TRBJ2-5; D unresolved. This receptor was taken from a woman aged 40 to 49 with COVID-19, enrolled during active disease. Specimen: peripheral blood. The CDR3 sequence: CASKYSLSGETQYF. The DNA for the CDR3 is TGTGCCAGTAAATATTCTTTGTCGGGAGAGACCCAGTACTTC. The full variable domain, completed using reference TRBV5-4 and TRBJ2-5, is ETGVTQSPTHLIKTRGQQVTLRCSSQSGHNTVSWYQQALGQGPQFIFQYYREEENGRGNFPPRFSGLQFPNYSSELNVNALELDDSALYLCASKYSLSGETQYFGPGTRLLVL.